A single sample gave rise to the 28 T cell receptor beta chains below, sequenced in a study of human T cells and chemical hapten exposure (dated by TCRdb to about 2021). Explained via the paper, the time point label denotes: patch test 3, about 24 weeks after DPC sensitization. Read against the paper, the sample's treatment or condition label means: therapeutic diphenylcyclopropenone sensitization with weekly scalp DPC. Library creation used RACE. The instrument given in TCRdb is NextSeq 500. TCRdb handled the public reads itself, with Q25 trimming in fastp and clone calling in MiXCR, and kept productive beta chains. Identical CDR3 protein sequences are pooled into one entry, listed with their most common genes and DNA. The sample table holds under 130,000 distinct CDR3 sequences, of which approximately 36% were seen once. 2.5% to 3% of the sample is held by the ten biggest clonotypes. This sample comprised whole blood, obtained in connection with sensitization to the hapten diphenylcyclopropenone (DPC). The receptors stem from a man in his forties or fifties with alopecia areata. Some clones in this sample may be carry-over from other donors' samples.

This chain uses TRBV3-1 with TRBJ1-2; D gene uncertain. V lost 1 base to trimming and J lost 3 bases, with 9 bases between them. This CDR3 is built from 14 residues. Germline V gene data show CDR1 as LGHDT and CDR2 as YNNKEL (reference sequence). The CDR3 coding sequence is TGTGCCAGCAGCCAAGGAACGGATTACTATGGCTACACCTTC. Its protein is CASSQGTDYYGYTF.

This clonotype was detected only a few times. The rearrangement uses TRBV29-1 and TRBJ1-2, with TRBD1 as a possible D gene (6 bases). This CDR3 is 13 amino acids long. V dropped 6 bases and J dropped 7 bases, with 18 bases sitting between them. Germline CDR1 SQVTM, CDR2 ANQGSEA. CDR3 residues: CSVGRSGEAGYTF. The CDR3 coding sequence is TGCAGCGTCGGACGCTCAGGGGAAGCTGGCTACACCTTC.

The chain uses TRBV10-3 and TRBJ2-1, with a possible D match to TRBD2 (7 bases). Deletions cut 3 bases from V and 1 base from J, with 19 bases between. The CDR3 contains 18 residues. Germline CDR1 is ENHRY and CDR2 is SYGVKD. CDR3 in amino acids: CAISERGRAAKSYNEQFF. The DNA for the CDR3 is TGTGCCATCAGTGAAAGGGGGAGGGCCGCTAAGTCCTACAATGAGCAGTTCTTC.

The rearrangement joins TRBV6-5 to TRBJ2-2, with 10 nucleotides matching TRBD2. CDR3 size: 14 residues. Trimming cost V 2 bases and J 6 bases; bases outside gene matches: 0. Germline assignment: CDR1 MNHEY and CDR2 SVGAGI. In DNA form, the CDR3 reads TGTGCCAGCAGTTACCTAGCGGGGGCCGGGGAGCTGTTTTTT. It is translated as CASSYLAGAGELFF.

V is TRBV29-1 and J is TRBJ1-1; tentative D call: TRBD1 (5 bases). Trimming cost V 5 bases and J 11 bases, with 27 bases left between them. This CDR3 is 15 amino acids long. Germline CDR1 SQVTM, CDR2 ANQGSEA. The CDR3: CSVTIRRDEGYMAFF. As DNA, the CDR3 is TGCAGCGTTACTATTAGGAGGGACGAGGGGTATATGGCTTTCTTT.

The CDR3 region is CAISGSGEGRTEAFF. The CDR3 DNA follows: TGTGCCATCAGTGGCTCTGGGGAGGGAAGGACTGAAGCTTTCTTT. The chain is built from TRBV10-3 and TRBJ1-1, with D unresolved. V lost 4 bases, J lost 5 bases, and 17 bases lay in between. Germline values: CDR1 ENHRY, CDR2 SYGVKD. CDR3 length equals 15 residues.

The chain has TRBV4-2 and TRBJ1-1; tentative D call: TRBD1 (6 bases). With 6 bases removed from V and 0 bases from J, the gap between germline ends came to 11 bases. The CDR3 length is 14 residues. Germline CDR1 LGHNA, CDR2 YNFKEQ. CDR3 sequence (DNA): TGTGCCAGCAGGCGCGACAGGCTGAACACTGAAGCTTTCTTT. It encodes CASRRDRLNTEAFF.

The genes are TRBV27 and TRBJ1-2; TRBD1 is a possible D gene (6 bases). The ends were cut back, 8 bases at V and 7 bases at J, with 14 bases in the middle. Germline V gene data show CDR1 as MNHEY and CDR2 as SMNVEV (reference sequence). This CDR3 region has 12 residues. The CDR3 DNA reads TGTGCCAGCTCCGCTTCAGGGGTTGGCTACACCTTC. It translates to CASSASGVGYTF.

This chain links TRBV6-5 with TRBJ2-7; D could derive from TRBD1 or TRBD2 (6 bases each). Germline V gene lookup returns CDR1 MNHEY and CDR2 SVGAGI. The germline V and J ends were trimmed by 6 bases and 4 bases, with 13 bases remaining between them. The length of the CDR3 is 13 residues. The CDR3 protein is CASSRGGGYEQYV. CDR3 coding DNA: TGTGCCAGCAGCCGAGGAGGGGGATACGAGCAGTACGTC.

In this sample, this clonotype turned up a few times. This chain uses TRBV20-1 with TRBJ2-7, with 12 nucleotides matching TRBD2. Unmatched junction bases numbered 8, after V lost 3 bases and J lost 2 bases. Germline lookup yields CDR1 DFQATT and CDR2 SNEGSKA (reference sequence). This CDR3 has 16 amino acids. The CDR3 DNA reads as TGCAGTGCTAGTGCCTTTGCTAGCGGGAGGGCCTACGAGCAGTACTTC. Amino acid sequence: CSASAFASGRAYEQYF.

The rearrangement uses TRBV10-3 and TRBJ2-2; possibly TRBD1 for D (5 bases). Trimming took off 8 bases at V and 1 base at J, with 8 bases between the two ends. The germline gives CDR1 ENHRY, CDR2 SYGVKD. The CDR3 spans 13 residues. The CDR3 spells CAIGAENTGELFF. The CDR3 bases are TGTGCCATCGGGGCGGAGAACACCGGGGAGCTGTTTTTT.

The chain joins TRBV7-2 to TRBJ1-6, with no clear D. The CDR3 has 15 residues. CDR1 and CDR2 from the germline V gene are SGHTA and FQGNSA. The V gene lost 6 bases and the J gene lost 2 bases, with 11 bases spanning the gap. The chain's CDR3 is CASSSRAAYNSPLHF. The CDR3, as DNA: TGTGCCAGCAGTTCGAGGGCCGCCTATAATTCACCCCTCCACTTT.

A few counts support this clonotype. The chain recombines TRBV7-9 with TRBJ2-1; D is possibly TRBD1 (5 bases). The germline CDR1 and CDR2 sequences are SEHNR and FQNEAQ (reference sequence). This CDR3 has 14 amino acids. V was pared by 4 bases and J by 3 bases, with 10 bases between. CDR3 region: CASSSQTVYNEQFF. CDR3 DNA: TGTGCCAGCAGCTCGCAGACAGTCTACAATGAGCAGTTCTTC.

V gene TRBV12-3 or TRBV12-4 combines with J gene TRBJ2-1; D is possibly TRBD2 (6 bases). This CDR3 has 14 amino acids. Deletions cut 4 bases from V and 3 bases from J, with 10 bases between. CDR3: CASSSPGLYNEQFF. The CDR3, as DNA: TGTGCCAGCAGTTCACCGGGACTCTACAATGAGCAGTTCTTC.

This clonotype has a handful of counts. The CDR3 loop reads CASSSHGGNEQFF. CDR3 DNA sequence: TGTGCCAGCAGCTCTCATGGGGGCAATGAGCAGTTCTTC. The rearrangement uses TRBV11-3 and TRBJ2-1, with D perhaps given as TRBD1 or TRBD2 (5 bases each). With 4 bases removed from V and 6 bases from J, the gap between germline ends came to 10 bases. CDR1 is SGHNT, CDR2 YENEEA, per germline. The CDR3 is made up of 13 amino acids.

This clonotype occurred a few times. This sequence joins TRBV6-6 and TRBJ2-7; D ambiguous. Germline V gene data show CDR1 as MNHNY and CDR2 as SVGAGI (reference sequence). This CDR3 is 13 amino acids long. Trimming took off 9 bases at V and 2 bases at J, with 14 bases between the two ends. The CDR3: CASQVRWAYEQYV. The CDR3 DNA is TGTGCCAGTCAGGTCCGGTGGGCCTACGAGCAGTACGTC.

This clonotype was seen more than once but under ten times. This chain links TRBV12-3 or TRBV12-4 with TRBJ2-3; TRBD2 agrees at 14 bases. V lost 8 bases, J lost 5 bases, and 3 bases stayed unmatched. This CDR3 comprises 14 residues. In DNA, the CDR3 is TGTGCCAGCCGCGGACTAGCGGGAGGAGATACGCAGTATTTT. Translating gives CASRGLAGGDTQYF.

The gene calls are TRBV7-2 and TRBJ2-1; 9 bases agree with TRBD2. From germline, CDR1 is SGHTA and CDR2 FQGNSA. Trimming at V came to 8 bases and at J to 4 bases, leaving 9 bases not matched to a gene. The CDR3 has 15 residues. CDR3 loop: CASFLSGSTYNEQFF. Here the CDR3 DNA reads TGTGCCAGCTTCCTTAGCGGGAGCACTTACAATGAGCAGTTCTTC.

This chain joins TRBV7-2 and TRBJ1-1; a weak D match, TRBD1 (5 bases). The CDR3 consists of 13 residues. Germline V gives CDR1 SGHTA, CDR2 FQGNSA. The V end lost 5 bases, the J end lost 1 base, and 8 bases lay between the germline ends. The CDR3 here is CASSTQANTEAFF. CDR3 in DNA: TGTGCCAGCAGCACACAGGCGAACACTGAAGCTTTCTTT.

The chain joins TRBV7-2 to TRBJ2-4; unclear D gene. Germline V lookup: CDR1 SGHTA, CDR2 FQGNSA. Trimming removed 3 bases from V and 4 bases from J, with 7 bases in between. This CDR3 has 13 amino acids. The DNA for the CDR3 is TGTGCCAGCAGCTTGGAGATTAAAAACATTCAGTACTTC. Amino acid sequence: CASSLEIKNIQYF.

The chain carries TRBV29-1 and TRBJ2-7, with D uncertain. With 6 bases removed from V and 3 bases from J, the gap between germline ends came to 9 bases. CDR1 is SQVTM, CDR2 ANQGSEA, per germline. CDR3 length: 11 amino acids. The CDR3 region is CSVDDRYEQYF. CDR3 coding DNA: TGCAGCGTAGACGACCGCTACGAGCAGTACTTC.

This chain uses TRBV29-1 with TRBJ2-1; tentatively, D is TRBD1 (5 bases). Germline CDR1 reads SQVTM; CDR2 reads ANQGSEA. Trimming left V 4 bases short and J 8 bases short, with 12 bases between. The CDR3 has 12 amino acids. CDR3 sequence (DNA): TGCAGCGTTGTGTTCAGGGTCGATGAGCAGTTCTTC. Translating it yields CSVVFRVDEQFF.

The CDR3 spells CASSAYLGVSDV. In DNA form, the CDR3 reads TGTGCCAGCAGTGCGTACCTGGGAGTGTCTGACGTC. The chain recombines TRBV6-6 with TRBJ2-7; the D gene is possibly TRBD2 (5 bases). The CDR3 contains 12 residues. Germline V gene lookup returns CDR1 MNHNY and CDR2 SVGAGI (reference sequence).

This chain connects TRBV7-2 to TRBJ2-3, with 12 positions matching TRBD2. Germline-derived CDR1 and CDR2 are SGHTA and FQGNSA. This CDR3 region has 15 residues. The J segment lost 6 bases and the V segment lost 4 bases, leaving 5 bases of the junction unmatched. The CDR3 DNA sequence: TGTGCCAGCAGCTCGAGGACTAGCGGGATCGATACGCAGTATTTT. The encoded protein is CASSSRTSGIDTQYF.

The chain uses TRBV6-2 or TRBV6-3 and TRBJ2-3; TRBD1 is a possible D gene (7 bases). V was trimmed by 0 bases and J by 4 bases, leaving 17 bases between them. CDR1 is MNHEY and CDR2 is SVGEGT in the germline V gene. The CDR3 is 17 amino acids. The CDR3 loop is CASSYSLRTGEADTQYF. The CDR3 nucleotides read TGTGCCAGCAGTTACTCCCTCCGAACAGGGGAGGCAGATACGCAGTATTTT.

The sample holds a few counts of this clonotype. The J gene is TRBJ2-4, the V gene TRBV27; D call uncertain. The V end lost 3 bases, the J end lost 9 bases, and 21 bases lay between the germline ends. The CDR3 runs to 16 residues. The germline V gene has CDR1 MNHEY and CDR2 SMNVEV (reference sequence). CDR3 nucleotide sequence: TGTGCCAGCAGTTTCACCGCAGCTGCGCGACTGGGCATTCAGTACTTC. The encoded protein is CASSFTAAARLGIQYF.

The rearrangement uses TRBV14 and TRBJ2-2; no clear D gene. The CDR3 is made up of 16 amino acids. CDR1 is SGHDN and CDR2 is FVKESK in the germline V gene. Trimming removed 1 base from V and 3 bases from J, with 12 bases in between. The DNA of the CDR3 is TGTGCCAGCAGCCAAGTCTCGGCAGGTTACACCGGGGAGCTGTTTTTT. Its protein is CASSQVSAGYTGELFF.

This clonotype was observed a few times. The V and J genes are TRBV7-2 and TRBJ2-5; D unresolved. The germline V and J ends were trimmed by 8 bases and 2 bases, with 6 bases remaining between them. Germline loops: CDR1 SGHTA, CDR2 FQGNSA. The CDR3 sequence is 11 residues long. CDR3 coding DNA: TGTGCCAGCCTCGAGCAAGAGACCCAGTACTTC. Amino acids: CASLEQETQYF.